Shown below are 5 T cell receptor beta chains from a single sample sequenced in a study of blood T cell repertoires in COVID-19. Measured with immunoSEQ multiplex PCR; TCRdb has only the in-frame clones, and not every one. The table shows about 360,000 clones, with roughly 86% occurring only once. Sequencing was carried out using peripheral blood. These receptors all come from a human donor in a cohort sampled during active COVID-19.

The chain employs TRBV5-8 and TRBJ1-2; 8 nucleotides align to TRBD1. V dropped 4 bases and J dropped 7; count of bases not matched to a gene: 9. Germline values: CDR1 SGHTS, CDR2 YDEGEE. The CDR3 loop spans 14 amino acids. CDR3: CASSPRGLFSGYTF. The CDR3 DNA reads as TGTGCCAGCAGCCCCAGGGGGCTCTTCTCTGGCTACACCTTC.

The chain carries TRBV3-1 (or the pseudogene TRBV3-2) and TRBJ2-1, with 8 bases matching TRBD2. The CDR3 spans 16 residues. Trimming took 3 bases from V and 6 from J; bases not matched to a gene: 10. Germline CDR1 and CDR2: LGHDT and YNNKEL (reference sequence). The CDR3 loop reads CASSQATSAVTNEQFF. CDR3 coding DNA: TGTGCCAGCAGCCAGGCGACTAGCGCCGTAACCAATGAGCAGTTCTTC.

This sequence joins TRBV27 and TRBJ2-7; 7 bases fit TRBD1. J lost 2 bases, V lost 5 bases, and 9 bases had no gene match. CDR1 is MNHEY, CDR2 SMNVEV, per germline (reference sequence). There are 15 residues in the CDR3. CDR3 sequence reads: CASSLKTGFAYEQYF. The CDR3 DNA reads TGTGCCAGCAGTCTAAAGACAGGGTTCGCCTACGAGCAGTACTTC.

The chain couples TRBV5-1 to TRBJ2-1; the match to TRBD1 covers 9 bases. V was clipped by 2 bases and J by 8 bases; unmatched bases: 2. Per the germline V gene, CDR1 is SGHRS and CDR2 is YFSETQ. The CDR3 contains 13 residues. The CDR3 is CASSLQGADEQFF. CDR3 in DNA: TGCGCCAGCAGCTTACAGGGGGCCGATGAGCAGTTCTTC.

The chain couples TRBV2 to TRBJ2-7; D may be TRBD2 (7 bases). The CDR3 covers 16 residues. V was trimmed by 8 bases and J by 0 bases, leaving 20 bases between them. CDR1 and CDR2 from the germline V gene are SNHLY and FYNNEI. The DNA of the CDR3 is TGTGCCAGCTCCCCATCGGGGGGCAGCTACTCCTACGAGCAGTACTTC. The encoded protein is CASSPSGGSYSYEQYF. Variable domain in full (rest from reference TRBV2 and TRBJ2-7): EPEVTQTPSHQVTQMGQEVILRCVPISNHLYFYWYRQILGQKVEFLVSFYNNEISEKSEIFDDQFSVERPDGSNFTLKIRSTKLEDSAMYFCASSPSGGSYSYEQYFGPGTRLTVT.